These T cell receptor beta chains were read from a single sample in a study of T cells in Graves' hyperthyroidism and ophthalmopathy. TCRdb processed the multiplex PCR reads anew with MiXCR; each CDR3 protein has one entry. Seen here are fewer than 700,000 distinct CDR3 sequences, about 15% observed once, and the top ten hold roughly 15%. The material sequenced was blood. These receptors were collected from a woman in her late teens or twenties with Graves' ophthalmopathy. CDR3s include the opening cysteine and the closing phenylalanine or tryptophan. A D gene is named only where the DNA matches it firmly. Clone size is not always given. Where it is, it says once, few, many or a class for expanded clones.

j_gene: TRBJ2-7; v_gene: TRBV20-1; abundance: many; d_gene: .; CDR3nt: TGCAGTGCTAGAGATCCCAAGGGCTATTCCTACGAGCAGTACTTC; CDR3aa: CSARDPKGYSYEQYF
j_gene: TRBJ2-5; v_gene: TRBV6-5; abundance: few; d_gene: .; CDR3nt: TGTGCCAGCAGTTACGACCTGGCGGAGACCCAGTACTTC; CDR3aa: CASSYDLAETQYF
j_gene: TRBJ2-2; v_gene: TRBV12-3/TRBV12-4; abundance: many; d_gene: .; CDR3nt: TGTGCCAGCAGGTCGGGACAAAACACCGGGGAGCTGTTTTTT; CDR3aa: CASRSGQNTGELFF
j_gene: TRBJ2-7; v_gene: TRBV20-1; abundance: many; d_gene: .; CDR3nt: TGCAGTGCTGAGGGGTACATTCTGAGGGAGCAGTACTTC; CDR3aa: CSAEGYILREQYF
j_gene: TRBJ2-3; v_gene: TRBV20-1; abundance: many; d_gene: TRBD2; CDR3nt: TGCAGTGCTGACGGGACTAGCGGGGGGTTGACAGATACGCAGTATTTT; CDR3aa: CSADGTSGGLTDTQYF
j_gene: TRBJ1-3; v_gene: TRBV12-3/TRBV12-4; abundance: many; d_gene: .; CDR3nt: TGTGCCAGCAGACCGCCGGAAAGCGGAAACACCATATATTTT; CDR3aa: CASRPPESGNTIYF
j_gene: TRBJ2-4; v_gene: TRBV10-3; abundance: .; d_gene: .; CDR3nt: TGTGCCATCAGTGAGTGGGGGGCAGGGACTGCCAAAAACATTCAGTACTTC; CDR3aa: CAISEWGAGTAKNIQYF
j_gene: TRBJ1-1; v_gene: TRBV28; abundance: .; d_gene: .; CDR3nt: TGTGCCAGCAGTTTACGTGGGGATGAAGCTTTCTTT; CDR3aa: CASSLRGDEAFF
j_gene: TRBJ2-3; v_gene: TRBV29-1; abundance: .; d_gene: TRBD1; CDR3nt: TGCAGCGTTGATACAGGGGCCCTCACAGATACGCAGTATTTT; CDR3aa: CSVDTGALTDTQYF
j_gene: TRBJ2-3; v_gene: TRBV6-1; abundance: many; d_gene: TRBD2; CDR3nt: TGTGCCAGCAGCTGGACTAGCGGGGGAATGGATACGCAGTATTTT; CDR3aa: CASSWTSGGMDTQYF
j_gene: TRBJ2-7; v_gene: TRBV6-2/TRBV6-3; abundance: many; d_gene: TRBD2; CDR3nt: TGTGCCAGCAGTTACCCTGCGCGGGAGATCTACGAGCAGTACTTC; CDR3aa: CASSYPAREIYEQYF